Detailed here is one TCR beta chain. The antigen is not known. The data originate from a study of shared clonotypes between healthy human individuals. Sequencing was performed with immunoSEQ multiplex PCR; in TCRdb, only in-frame clones are kept and a portion is missing. This sample has 1.6 million or so clones, with approximately 98.5% found just once. Study-wide findings and caveats: Clonotypes shared by all four sorted-subset donors had higher generation probabilities than non-shared clonotypes.

CDR3 length equals 13 residues. The junction had 5 bases not matched to a gene; V was cut back by 8 bases and J by 7 bases. Germline CDR1 MNHNY, CDR2 SVGAGI (reference sequence). V and J are TRBV6-6 and TRBJ2-7, with 13 bases that match TRBD2. The TCR comes from a man in his thirties or forties in good health. Sequencing input: naive CD4+ T cells sorted from blood. Subset defined: CD45RA+ positively selected. Here the CDR3 reads CASQLAGGPEQYF. The CDR3 DNA reads as TGTGCCAGCCAACTAGCGGGAGGGCCGGAGCAGTACTTC.